Following are 6 T cell receptor beta chains from one sample sequenced in a study of OX40 agonist ivuxolimab in advanced cancers. Assay: immunoSEQ multiplex PCR; the TCRdb copy retains only in-frame clones and omits some. The top ten clones hold about a third of a sample with around 20,000 clones, about 70% of them seen once. The material sequenced was CD4+ or CD8+ T cells sorted from blood, taken in a trial of the OX40 agonist ivuxolimab. The receptors here all came from an adult with an advanced solid tumor such as melanoma, head and neck, liver or kidney cancer.

The V and J genes are TRBV5-1 and TRBJ2-2, with 7 bases aligning to TRBD2. J lost 1 base, V lost 7 bases, and 7 bases had no gene match. Germline V gene sequence: CDR1 SGHRS, CDR2 YFSETQ. CDR3 size: 15 residues. The CDR3 bases are TGCGCCAGCTACCCGACTAGCTGGAACACCGGGGAGCTGTTTTTT. Its protein product is CASYPTSWNTGELFF.

The genes are TRBV27 and TRBJ2-1, with D perhaps TRBD1 (5 bases). Per germline, CDR1 MNHEY and CDR2 SMNVEV (reference sequence). The CDR3 is 14 amino acids. Trimming pared 6 bases from V and 8 bases from J, leaving 17 bases between. The CDR3 nucleotides are TGTGCCAGCAGCCCGGACGCTGTACAGGATGAGCAGTTCTTC. Translating gives CASSPDAVQDEQFF.

V usage is TRBV5-6 and J usage is TRBJ2-5, with 14 bases that match TRBD2. CDR3 length equals 17 residues. V was pared by 0 bases and J by 2 bases, with 3 bases of the junction left unmatched. Germline V lookup: CDR1 SGHDT, CDR2 YYEEEE. The CDR3 DNA reads TGTGCCAGCAGCTTGGGACTAGCGGGGGGGCTTCAAGAGACCCAGTACTTC. Residues: CASSLGLAGGLQETQYF.

This clone came up a few times. The chain joins TRBV11-2 to TRBJ2-5; D may be TRBD2 (6 bases). Germline CDR1 is SGHAT and CDR2 is FQNNGV. The CDR3 contains 13 residues. Trimming stripped 6 bases from V and 2 bases from J, with 10 bases between. The CDR3, as DNA: TGTGCCAGCAGGCTGGGACTTCAAGAGACCCAGTACTTC. This encodes CASRLGLQETQYF.

The chain uses TRBV6-5 and TRBJ1-1, with D unresolved. V was trimmed by 2 bases and J by 5 bases, leaving 12 bases between them. The germline V gene encodes CDR1 MNHEY and CDR2 SVGAGI. This CDR3 region has 14 residues. CDR3: CASSYNSLGTEAFF. In DNA form, the CDR3 reads TGTGCCAGCAGTTACAACAGCTTGGGGACTGAAGCTTTCTTT.

This chain joins TRBV7-2 and TRBJ2-1, with D perhaps TRBD2 (6 bases). Germline V gene data show CDR1 as SGHTA and CDR2 as FQGNSA. V was shortened by 4 bases and J by 0 bases, with 16 bases between the two germline ends. The CDR3 runs 17 residues. In DNA, the CDR3 is TGTGCCAGCAGCTCTTACCCGACTAGGAGCTCCTACAATGAGCAGTTCTTC. This sequence encodes CASSSYPTRSSYNEQFF.